The rows below give T cell receptor beta chains drawn from one sample of a study of cytomegalovirus exposure and HLA in healthy donors. Here immunoSEQ multiplex PCR was the method, and the copy in TCRdb shows in-frame clones only, minus some. The sample lists some 130,000 clones, around a tenth occurring once. Sequencing used PBMCs. The receptors shown here come from a man aged 50 or older in good health and CMV-seronegative. Each CDR3 is given with its conserved first and last residue. The D gene is left open where the match is weak. Not every row has a clone size; where given, it reads once, few, many or a size class.

v_gene,abundance,j_gene,d_gene,CDR3aa,CDR3nt
TRBV12-5,few,TRBJ2-2,-,CASGLDSGELFF,TGTGCTAGTGGTTTGGACAGCGGGGAGCTGTTTTTT
TRBV11-3,-,TRBJ2-1,TRBD1,CASSLGSQGAVYEQFF,TGTGCCAGCAGCTTAGGATCACAGGGGGCTGTCTATGAGCAGTTCTTC
TRBV19,few,TRBJ2-6,-,CASSIHGLGGSSGANVLTF,TGTGCCAGTAGTATTCACGGGTTGGGAGGAAGCTCTGGGGCCAACGTCCTGACTTTC
TRBV19,few,TRBJ1-1,-,CASSIRGLEAFF,TGTGCCAGTAGTATCCGGGGTCTTGAGGCTTTCTTT
TRBV19,-,TRBJ1-5,TRBD1,CASRGLLTGVQPQHF,TGTGCCAGTAGGGGGCTGTTGACAGGGGTTCAGCCCCAGCATTTT
TRBV5-6,many,TRBJ2-7,-,CASSSNYEQYF,TGTGCCAGCAGCTCCAACTACGAGCAGTACTTC
TRBV2,-,TRBJ2-7,TRBD1,CASSGWDRATYEQYF,TGTGCCAGCAGTGGTTGGGACAGGGCGACCTACGAGCAGTACTTC
TRBV27,-,TRBJ2-3,-,CASSSQVLGTDTQYF,TGTGCCAGCAGTTCACAGGTCTTGGGCACAGATACGCAGTATTTT
TRBV7-9,-,TRBJ2-7,TRBD1,CASSPDRGIYREQYF,TGTGCCAGCAGCCCCGACAGGGGGATATATAGGGAGCAGTACTTC
TRBV7-2,once,TRBJ2-5,TRBD2,CASSPRTGGPQETQYF,TGTGCCAGCAGTCCCCGTACGGGGGGGCCCCAAGAGACCCAGTACTTC
TRBV7-8,-,TRBJ2-7,TRBD2,CASSSPSTSGPKGHYEQYF,TGTGCCAGCAGCTCACCGTCGACTAGCGGGCCTAAGGGACACTACGAGCAGTACTTC
TRBV5-1,once,TRBJ1-1,-,CASSLETANTEAFF,TGCGCCAGCAGCTTGGAAACAGCGAACACTGAAGCTTTCTTT
TRBV28,-,TRBJ2-5,-,CASSFLQHEETQYF,TGTGCCAGCAGTTTCCTACAGCACGAAGAGACCCAGTACTTC
TRBV20-1,few,TRBJ1-1,-,CSAHRGTEAFF,TGCAGTGCCCACCGGGGCACTGAAGCTTTCTTT
TRBV15,few,TRBJ1-2,TRBD1,CATSRGQGPYYGYTF,TGTGCCACCAGCAGGGGACAGGGTCCGTACTATGGCTACACCTTC
TRBV19,few,TRBJ2-5,-,CASSRTGRETQYF,TGTGCCAGTAGTAGGACGGGGAGGGAGACCCAGTACTTC
TRBV20-1,-,TRBJ2-1,TRBD1,CSAIQGVIQFF,TGCAGTGCTATACAGGGGGTTATCCAGTTCTTC
TRBV4-2,few,TRBJ2-1,-,CASSQDRVVDEQFF,TGTGCCAGCAGCCAAGATCGGGTGGTCGATGAGCAGTTCTTC
TRBV15,few,TRBJ2-7,-,CATSGSTAYEQYF,TGTGCCACCAGCGGATCGACAGCCTACGAGCAGTACTTC
TRBV6-5,-,TRBJ2-2,-,CASCSRQLTGELFF,TGTGCCAGCTGTTCGAGACAGCTCACCGGGGAGCTGTTTTTT
TRBV5-1,-,TRBJ2-1,-,CASSLATGTGSYNEQFF,TGCGCCAGCAGCTTGGCCACAGGGACCGGCTCCTACAATGAGCAGTTCTTC
TRBV9,few,TRBJ2-5,TRBD1,CASSPGVGQGLQETQYF,TGTGCCAGCAGCCCGGGCGTGGGACAGGGCCTCCAAGAGACCCAGTACTTC
TRBV7-9,-,TRBJ1-5,TRBD1,CASSSTGTGTNQPQHF,TGTGCCAGCAGCTCCACCGGGACAGGGACCAATCAGCCCCAGCATTTT
TRBV5-6,-,TRBJ2-5,-,CASSRRQGTKKTQYF,TGTGCCAGCAGCCGCCGGCAGGGCACGAAAAAGACCCAGTACTTC
TRBV15,few,TRBJ1-4,-,CATSRDQGTNEKLFF,TGTGCCACCAGCAGAGATCAGGGGACTAATGAAAAACTGTTTTTT
TRBV7-2,few,TRBJ2-7,TRBD2,CASSLMQASGGYEQYF,TGTGCCAGCAGCTTAATGCAGGCTAGCGGCGGCTACGAGCAGTACTTC